This T cell receptor (beta chain) was identified in a study of B cell selection in AIRE deficiency (dated by TCRdb to between 2018 and 2021). About the investigation overall: Researchers compared the TCRbeta repertoires of sorted blood CD4+ conventional T cells and regulatory T cells from AIRE-deficient patients with the corresponding repertoires from healthy controls. The TCR-sequenced cohort comprised five AIRE-deficient APECED patients and five healthy control donors.

Beyond this particular receptor, the publication reports: Shorter CDR3s were found in shared Treg sequences, reflecting a bias toward rearrangements containing few non-templated nucleotide insertions. Only TCRbeta chains were sequenced, and roughly 40% of the Treg sequences shared among healthy donors were also detected in healthy Tconv cells, possibly owing to differing TCRalpha chains. In AIRE-deficient patients, Tconv and Treg cells had TCRBV gene usage, CDR3 length and TCR diversity comparable to those in healthy donors. Among approximately 3,500 shared Treg TCRbeta sequences, about 31% were found to be shared only among healthy donors and about 9% only among patients, suggesting that Treg selection is less efficient in the absence of AIRE. Approximately 33% of the Treg TCRbeta sequences shared among healthy donors turned up in patient Tconv cells, suggesting that Treg-biased clones are diverted into the Tconv compartment.

Germline trimming: 6 bases from V, 4 bases from J; junction bases outside gene matches: 4. Including the terminal cysteine and phenylalanine, the CDR3 comprises 13 residues. Only the CDR3 portion is preserved as DNA: 39 bases, with reading frame beginning at the first base. The germline V gene (reference sequence) provides CDR1 LNHDA and CDR2 SQIVND. Of note for this clone: Its antigen remains unidentified. No base quality information exists; no much larger clone differs at one position.

For sorting, conventional CD4 T cells were defined as CD4+CD127+ cells. Control samples came from healthy donors unrelated to the patients. Sorting of Tconv and Treg cells intended for TCRbeta sequencing was performed on a FACSAria flow cytometer. The sorted cells went into 5-ml round-bottom polystyrene tubes, and the dry cell pellets were then frozen at -80 degrees C until sequencing. The immunoSEQ platform was used to sequence the TCRbeta chain. Regarding the original processing steps: Roughly 110,000 distinct in-frame TCRbeta sequences from patients and some 130,000 from healthy donors were obtained from pooled conventional T cell repertoires. Treg TCRbeta sequences shared by two or more individuals were defined as public, and these public Treg TCRbeta sequences were subsequently searched for in Tconv repertoires. Group differences were tested with Mann-Whitney U tests and Bonferroni-Dunn correction in GraphPad Prism 7.03. TCRdb provides this immuneACCESS table in a form limited to in-frame rearrangements. Some clones are lacking; in checked studies, under half of them reflect an unresolved V gene, and why the rest are absent is not known. V, J and clone size reflect that table, while D and trimming were determined from the DNA. For this sample the table gives about 25,000 clones, of which roughly 96% were detected only once. The ten largest clones take up approximately 0.21% of the sample.

What was sequenced was CD4+CD127+ conventional T cells sorted from PBMCs. The V gene is TRBV19 and the J gene is TRBJ1-1, and 8 junctional nucleotides match TRBD1. The origin of this receptor is a human donor in good health. The DNA sequence reads TGTGCCAGTAGGACAACAGGGGGCACTGAAGCTTTCTTT. This codes for CASRTTGGTEAFF.